This entry concerns a single T cell receptor (beta chain). Per the authors' pipeline: Estimated nucleated cell counts came from reference gene primer amplification. Measured with immunoSEQ multiplex PCR; TCRdb has only the in-frame clones, and not every one. V and J calls and clone size are as listed in that table; D and trimming were resolved from the DNA. The sample lists about 80,000 clones, 85% to 90% occurring once. Germline V gene sequence: CDR1 MNHEY, CDR2 SMNVEV (reference sequence). The length of the CDR3 is 16 residues. J gave up 6 bases and V 3 bases, and 8 bases lay outside the gene matches. This entry comes from a study of blood T cell repertoires in COVID-19. Whole-study context: The origin of the acute and convalescent COVID-19 samples was the United States, Italy and Spain. In each case, the material was cDNA or gDNA derived from T cells, B-cell-depleted T cells, or PBMCs.

The rearrangement uses TRBV27 and TRBJ2-1; 10 bases fit TRBD2. The material sequenced was peripheral blood. This receptor was obtained from a woman of 80 years or more with active or convalescent COVID-19. DNA for the CDR3: TGTGCCAGCAGTTTGGCACGGACTAGCGGACGCAATGAGCAGTTCTTC. It codes for CASSLARTSGRNEQFF.